This section outlines one TCR beta chain sequence together with its context. This clonotype was seen a few times. No cognate antigen has been identified for it. Per-nucleotide qualities are absent, and no much larger clonotype sits a single base away. This record belongs to a study of response to subunit inactivated influenza vaccine (dated by TCRdb to 2016 to 2019). Turning to the overall study: The study used deep quantitative T cell receptor repertoire profiling to track responses to a trivalent subunit inactivated influenza vaccine. The full study reports these points: The authors suggested that each seasonal influenza vaccination may recruit only a limited number of new T cells.

Based on the germline V gene, the CDR1 and CDR2 sequences are SGHTA and FQGNSA. The CDR3, from cysteine to phenylalanine, totals 15 residues. Only the CDR3 portion is preserved as DNA: 45 bases, with reading frame beginning at the first base. V loses 2 bases of germline sequence and J loses 0 bases, and the interval between the two ends is 9 bases. The library came from RT-PCR. The instrument was an Illumina HiSeq 2500. TCRdb trimmed public reads at Q25 via fastp, called clones via MiXCR and kept in-frame beta chains. CDR3 protein sequences are deduplicated, and each keeps its most common genes and DNA. The sample table holds approximately 500,000 distinct CDR3 sequences, of which 14% were seen once. Around 10% of the sample is taken by the ten largest.

The sequenced sample was PBMCs from blood, obtained roughly 12 days after vaccination. The TCR sequence derives from a man aged 45-65 years who received an inactivated influenza vaccine. Donor details come from another sample of the same person, matched by shared clones. The chain joins TRBV7-2 to TRBJ2-3; the D gene remains uncertain. The DNA sequence is as follows: TGTGCCAGCAGCTTAAGTCTTCACAGCACAGATACGCAGTATTTT. Its amino acids are CASSLSLHSTDTQYF.